What follows describes a single TCR beta chain. Its antigen is unidentified. Germline V gene lookup returns CDR1 WSHSY and CDR2 SAAADI. The length of the CDR3 is 13 residues. V was cut by 4 bases and J by 3 bases, with 9 bases left in between. Stimulus-free culture yielded autoproliferating CFSE-dim and non-proliferating CFSE-high T cells, each sequenced separately. Pooled replicate wells came from 5x10^7 CFSE-labeled PBMCs cultured approximately seven days without stimulus. The repertoire was sequenced with immunoSEQ multiplex PCR; TCRdb's copy has only in-frame clones and lacks some. The sample records 25,000 to 35,000 clones, around 86% being singletons. The record originates from a study of memory B cells and T cells in multiple sclerosis.

The gene calls are TRBV10-2 and TRBJ1-2; weak D call: TRBD1 (5 bases). Material for sequencing was PBMCs from blood kept in culture. The sequence was collected from a human donor with multiple sclerosis. As DNA, the CDR3 is TGCGCCAGCAGTGCACGGGGCGACTATGGCTACACCTTC. Its protein is CASSARGDYGYTF.